Presented here are 21 T cell receptor beta chains from one specimen sequenced in a study of blood T cell repertoires in COVID-19. Clones were read by immunoSEQ multiplex PCR, and TCRdb kept only the in-frame ones, dropping some. Of around 240,000 clones listed, about 82% are singletons. The sequencing sample was made of PBMCs or T cells enriched from blood (not recorded which). The receptors shown here come from a woman aged 50 to 60 who had recovered from COVID-19.

The gene calls are TRBV10-2 and TRBJ2-7, with 10 bases lining up with TRBD2. The trim removed 3 bases at V and 3 bases at J, leaving 5 bases unmatched. The germline V gene encodes CDR1 WSHSY and CDR2 SAAADI. The CDR3 is made up of 15 amino acids. CDR3 sequence: CASSDKRGGYYEQYF. In DNA, the CDR3 is TGCGCCAGCAGTGATAAGCGGGGGGGATACTACGAGCAGTACTTC.

This chain joins TRBV18 and TRBJ1-1, with D maybe TRBD1 (6 bases). The CDR3 length is 14 residues. Trimming took off 4 bases at V and 4 bases at J, with 13 bases between the two ends. Germline V gives CDR1 KGHSH, CDR2 LQKENI. The CDR3 reads CASSRTDEGTEAFF. CDR3 DNA: TGTGCCAGCTCACGGACAGATGAGGGCACTGAAGCTTTCTTT.

The V and J genes are TRBV5-4 and TRBJ2-5; 10 bases align to TRBD2. Losses at the gene ends were 4 bases for V and 2 bases for J; bases not matched to a gene: 14. Per germline, CDR1 SGHNT and CDR2 YYREEE (reference sequence). The CDR3 length is 18 residues. The CDR3: CASSPTGASGRNQETQYF. The CDR3 DNA follows: TGTGCCAGCAGCCCCACAGGGGCTAGCGGGAGAAATCAAGAGACCCAGTACTTC.

J is TRBJ1-1 and V is TRBV12-3 or TRBV12-4, with a tentative D call TRBD1 (5 bases). Trimming removed 3 bases at V and 11 bases at J, with 10 bases between. CDR3 length: 11 residues. The chain's CDR3 is CASSLGQLAFF. The CDR3 bases are TGTGCCAGCAGTTTGGGGCAGTTGGCTTTCTTT.

This chain joins TRBV5-1 and TRBJ1-4, with unresolved D. Germline CDR1 SGHRS, CDR2 YFSETQ. V shed 0 bases and J shed 3 bases, with 6 bases lying between them. The CDR3 spans 14 residues. CDR3 sequence reads: CASSLAVPNEKLFF. The CDR3 bases are TGCGCCAGCAGCTTGGCGGTGCCTAATGAAAAACTGTTTTTT.

The chain has TRBV5-1 and TRBJ2-3; 11 positions agree with TRBD2. The CDR3 extends over 18 amino acids. The ends lost 1 base at V and 1 base at J; junction bases unmatched: 8. The germline V gene encodes CDR1 SGHRS and CDR2 YFSETQ. CDR3 loop: CASSLRGLSGRGTDTQYF. Here the CDR3 DNA reads TGCGCCAGCAGCTTGAGAGGACTTAGCGGGAGGGGCACAGATACGCAGTATTTT.

This clone occurred once. V gene TRBV11-2 combines with J gene TRBJ2-1, with TRBD2 identical over 12 bases. Trimming at V came to 4 bases and at J to 8 bases, leaving 6 bases not matched to a gene. The CDR3 is 15 amino acids. Germline V gene lookup returns CDR1 SGHAT and CDR2 FQNNGV. The CDR3 region has the DNA TGTGCCAGCAGCTCGACTAGCGGGAGTCACTATGAGCAGTTCTTC. It yields the protein CASSSTSGSHYEQFF.

This sequence joins TRBV9 and TRBJ1-2; TRBD1 matches at 7 bases. The CDR3 has 15 amino acids. Germline values: CDR1 SGDLS, CDR2 YYNGEE. The ends lost 3 bases at V and 7 bases at J; junction bases unmatched: 12. The CDR3 protein is CASSGGDSGYRGYTF. CDR3 bases: TGTGCCAGCAGCGGTGGGGACAGTGGTTACCGTGGCTACACCTTC.

The V and J genes are TRBV5-1 and TRBJ2-7; D might be TRBD2 (6 bases). The CDR3 totals 13 residues. Germline CDR1 is SGHRS and CDR2 is YFSETQ. Trimming stripped 4 bases from V and 1 base from J, with 9 bases between. The CDR3 nucleotides are TGCGCCAGCAGCGTTGCGGGGTCCTACGAGCAGTACTTC. Its translation is CASSVAGSYEQYF. The full variable domain, in which reference TRBV5-1 and TRBJ2-7 provide the parts outside the CDR3, is KAGVTQTPRYLIKTRGQQVTLSCSPISGHRSVSWYQQTPGQGLQFLFEYFSETQRNKGNFPGRFSGRQFSNSRSEMNVSTLELGDSALYLCASSVAGSYEQYFGPGTRLTVT.

V gene TRBV7-9 combines with J gene TRBJ2-7; 9 nucleotides align to TRBD1. Germline CDR1 and CDR2: SEHNR and FQNEAQ (reference sequence). CDR3 length equals 14 residues. The ends lost 4 bases at V and 0 bases at J; junction bases unmatched: 1. CDR3 amino acids: CASSSTGGSYEQYF. The CDR3 bases are TGTGCCAGCAGCTCGACAGGGGGCTCCTACGAGCAGTACTTC.

J is TRBJ1-4 and V is TRBV28; D may be TRBD1 (6 bases). Looked up from germline, CDR1 is MDHEN and CDR2 is SYDVKM. The V and J ends lost 6 bases and 7 bases respectively, with 12 bases between them. This CDR3 comprises 13 residues. CDR3 DNA sequence: TGTGCCAGCAGATGGGGGGGGGCTGAAAAACTGTTTTTT. It yields the protein CASRWGGAEKLFF.

This clone has only a few counts. The chain couples TRBV6-2 or TRBV6-3 to TRBJ2-5; possibly TRBD2 for D (5 bases). This CDR3 region has 14 residues. Germline V lookup: CDR1 MNHEY, CDR2 SVGEGT. Trimming pared 2 bases from V and 7 bases from J, leaving 14 bases between. The CDR3 sequence: CASSYGTRRGTQYF. The CDR3 DNA reads as TGTGCCAGCAGTTACGGAACTAGGCGCGGGACCCAGTACTTC.

This chain connects TRBV11-3 to TRBJ2-2, with D possibly matching TRBD2 (6 bases). With 5 bases removed from V and 6 bases from J, the gap between germline ends came to 16 bases. The CDR3 runs to 15 residues. CDR1 is SGHNT and CDR2 is YENEEA in the germline V gene. The CDR3 region has the DNA TGTGCCAGCAGCCCTGGCGGGGCAGGATCCGGGGAGCTGTTTTTT. This codes for CASSPGGAGSGELFF.

The chain has TRBV28 and TRBJ2-1; TRBD2 matches 12 bases. Germline V lookup: CDR1 MDHEN, CDR2 SYDVKM. The length of the CDR3 is 15 residues. Trimming removed 7 bases from V and 1 base from J; junction bases left unmatched: 2. For the CDR3, the DNA is TGTGCCAGCAACCTAGCGGGAGGGTCCTACAATGAGCAGTTCTTC. Encoded protein: CASNLAGGSYNEQFF.

This chain uses TRBV7-3 with TRBJ2-2, with a weak D call TRBD1 (6 bases). The V gene lost 5 bases and the J gene lost 0 bases, with 16 bases spanning the gap. Germline V gene sequence: CDR1 SGHTA, CDR2 FQGTGA. The CDR3 has 17 amino acids. This chain's CDR3 is CASSMGPGQPNTGELFF. The CDR3, as DNA: TGTGCCAGCAGCATGGGACCTGGACAGCCGAACACCGGGGAGCTGTTTTTT.

The chain links TRBV19 to TRBJ1-2; 7 bases agree with TRBD1. V was pared by 5 bases and J by 8 bases, with 8 bases of the junction left unmatched. The CDR3 contains 13 residues. Germline V lookup: CDR1 LNHDA, CDR2 SQIVND (reference sequence). CDR3 loop: CASSSDRVGGYTF. In nucleotides, the CDR3 is TGTGCCAGTAGTTCTGACAGGGTTGGAGGCTACACCTTC.

The gene calls are TRBV6-2 or TRBV6-3 and TRBJ2-1; possibly TRBD2 for D (6 bases). CDR3 length: 14 residues. The ends were cut back, 3 bases at V and 7 bases at J, with 13 bases in the middle. The germline V gene has CDR1 MNHEY and CDR2 SVGEGT. This chain's CDR3 is CASSYWRRGNEQFF. The CDR3 DNA sequence: TGTGCCAGCAGTTATTGGCGCCGGGGGAATGAGCAGTTCTTC.

The gene calls are TRBV5-5 and TRBJ2-7, with 10 bases that match TRBD1. Per the germline V gene, CDR1 is SGHKS and CDR2 is YYEKEE (reference sequence). The CDR3 sequence is 15 residues long. The V segment lost 2 bases and the J segment 0 bases; nucleotides outside the gene matches: 2. The DNA for the CDR3 is TGTGCCAGCAGCTTTCGGACAGGGGGCTCCTACGAGCAGTACTTC. Translating it yields CASSFRTGGSYEQYF.

The chain joins TRBV29-1 to TRBJ1-1; TRBD1 matches 9 bases. V lost 4 bases, J lost 0 bases, and 6 bases stayed unmatched. This CDR3 spans 15 amino acids. CDR1 SQVTM and CDR2 ANQGSEA come from the germline V gene. CDR3: CSVGPGTGLNTEAFF. The CDR3 coding sequence is TGCAGCGTTGGTCCCGGGACAGGGCTGAACACTGAAGCTTTCTTT.

The J gene is TRBJ1-1, the V gene TRBV3-1 (or the pseudogene TRBV3-2); D remains unclear. The germline V and J ends were trimmed by 0 bases and 2 bases, with 13 bases remaining between them. CDR3 length: 16 amino acids. The germline CDR1 and CDR2 sequences are LGHDT and YNNKEL (reference sequence). The CDR3 is CASSQDDRVRNTEAFF. The CDR3 DNA reads TGTGCCAGCAGCCAAGATGATCGGGTCCGAAACACTGAAGCTTTCTTT.

The V gene is TRBV7-3, the J gene TRBJ2-1; 11 positions agree with TRBD2. The length of the CDR3 is 15 residues. Germline CDR1 is SGHTA and CDR2 is FQGTGA. The V and J ends lost 3 bases and 6 bases, in that order; junction bases with no gene match: 4. CDR3 nucleotide sequence: TGTGCCAGCAGCTTTCCGACTAGCGGGACCAATGAGCAGTTCTTC. It yields the protein CASSFPTSGTNEQFF. Based on the CDR3 plus reference TRBV7-3 and TRBJ2-1, the full variable domain is GAGVSQTPSNKVTEKGKYVELRCDPISGHTALYWYRQSLGQGPEFLIYFQGTGAADDSGLPNDRFFAVRPEGSVSTLKIQRTERGDSAVYLCASSFPTSGTNEQFFGPGTRLTVL.